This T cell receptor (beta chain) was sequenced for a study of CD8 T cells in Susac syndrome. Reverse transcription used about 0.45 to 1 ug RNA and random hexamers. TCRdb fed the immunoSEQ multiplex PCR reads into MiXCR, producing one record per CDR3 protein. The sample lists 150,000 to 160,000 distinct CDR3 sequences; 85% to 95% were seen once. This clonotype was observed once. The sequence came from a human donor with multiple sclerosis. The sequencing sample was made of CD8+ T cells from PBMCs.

The CDR3 is CAWSPPDRGSSPLHF. For the CDR3, the DNA is TGTGCCTGGAGCCCCCCGGACAGGGGAAGTTCACCCCTCCACTTT. This rearrangement joins TRBV30 to TRBJ1-6; 9 bases line up with TRBD1. The germline gives CDR1 GTSNPN, CDR2 SVGIG (reference sequence). J gave up 9 bases and V 3 bases, and 9 bases lay outside the gene matches. CDR3 length: 15 residues.